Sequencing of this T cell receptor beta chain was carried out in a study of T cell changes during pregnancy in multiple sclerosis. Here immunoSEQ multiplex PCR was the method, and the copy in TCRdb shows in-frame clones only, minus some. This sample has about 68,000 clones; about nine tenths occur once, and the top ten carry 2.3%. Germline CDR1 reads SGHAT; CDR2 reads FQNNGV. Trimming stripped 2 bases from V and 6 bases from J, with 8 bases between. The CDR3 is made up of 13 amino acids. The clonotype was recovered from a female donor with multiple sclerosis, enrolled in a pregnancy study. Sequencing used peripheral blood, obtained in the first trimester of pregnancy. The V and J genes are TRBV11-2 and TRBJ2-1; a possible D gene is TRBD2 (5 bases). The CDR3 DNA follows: TGTGCCAGCAGCTTACCCGGGGTCAATGAGCAGTTCTTC. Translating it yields CASSLPGVNEQFF.